Below, one TCR beta chain is given with its context. As yet, its antigen is unknown. The sample originates from a study of T cell responses to AZD1222 COVID-19 vaccine. Broader study findings: The span of vaccine-associated CD4 TCRs extended across spike, with dominance at 160-218 and 743-854. Variant regions that are unmutated are reportedly the target of nearly half of spike-specific TCRs. There were mostly white British donors and more females than males, and clonal diversity was possibly underestimated. None of the repertoires were sampled until the peak T cell response had passed.

The CDR3 runs to 18 residues. Trimming took 4 bases from V and 7 from J; bases not matched to a gene: 17. Per germline, CDR1 SGHRS and CDR2 YFSETQ. Produced via immunoSEQ multiplex PCR; TCRdb's table is partial and in-frame only. The sample contains about 130,000 clones, about four fifths of which appear only once. Sample: peripheral blood, taken on day 0 of AZD1222 vaccination. The V and J genes are TRBV5-1 and TRBJ1-4; 9 positions match TRBD1. This clonotype was sampled from an adult in good health. DNA of the CDR3: TGCGCCAGCAGCACGAAGGGGACGGGACAGGGAGGGAGTGAAAAACTGTTTTTT. Translating gives CASSTKGTGQGGSEKLFF. Supplemented by reference TRBV5-1 and TRBJ1-4, the full variable domain reads KAGVTQTPRYLIKTRGQQVTLSCSPISGHRSVSWYQQTPGQGLQFLFEYFSETQRNKGNFPGRFSGRQFSNSRSEMNVSTLELGDSALYLCASSTKGTGQGGSEKLFFGSGTQLSVL.